These 23 T cell receptor beta chains came from one sample sequenced in a study of Tregs in tolerant kidney transplant recipients. TCRdb keeps only in-frame clones here, not all; method: immunoSEQ multiplex PCR. In total, the table holds under 55,000 clones. The sample in question was CD4+ T cells from blood, obtained before the transplant. These receptors were obtained from a human donor who received a combined kidney and bone marrow transplant.

Details on this clone: The read terminates 3 residues ahead of where the CDR3 ends, so the germline J gene completes it. The chain links TRBV19 to TRBJ2-2; 11 nucleotides align to TRBD1. With 3 bases clipped from V and 6 bases from J, the junction kept 6 bases outside the gene matches. Germline assignment: CDR1 LNHDA and CDR2 SQIVND (reference sequence). The length of the CDR3 is 16 residues. CDR3 bases read: TGTGCCAGTAGTATCGGGGGACAGGGGGGATCCGGGGAG. Its protein product is CASSIGGQGGSGE. The full CDR3 protein is CASSIGGQGGSGELFF.

In the case of this clone: The CDR3 end lies 3 residues beyond the end of the read and is filled in from the germline J gene. J is TRBJ2-1 and V is TRBV5-1; 7 positions agree with TRBD2. Germline trimming cut 4 bases from V and 0 bases from J; bases unmatched to any gene: 7. CDR1 is SGHRS and CDR2 is YFSETQ in the germline V gene. The CDR3 runs to 16 residues. The CDR3 is CASSPLERGSYNEQFF. CDR3 bases read: TGCGCCAGCAGCCCCCTCGAGCGGGGCTCCTACAATGAG.

In regard to this clone: The read ends 3 residues early relative to the CDR3; the germline J gene fills the gap. This chain uses TRBV7-9 with TRBJ2-5, with D possibly TRBD1 on 5 matching bases. Germline CDR1 is SEHNR and CDR2 is FQNEAQ (reference sequence). The CDR3 runs to 15 residues. Trimming cost V 0 bases and J 4 bases, with 12 bases left between them. Incomplete CDR3 DNA: TGTGCCAGCAGCTTAGCTGTGGTGGGGCTAGAGACC. Amino acid sequence: CASSLAVVGLET. The entire CDR3 protein reads CASSLAVVGLETQYF.

A remark on this clone: The missing CDR3 end, 3 residues past where the read stops, is filled in from the germline J gene. The chain employs TRBV7-6 and TRBJ1-3, with D maybe TRBD1 (5 bases). The CDR3 sequence is 15 residues long. Germline assignment: CDR1 SGHVS and CDR2 FNYEAQ. The V end was cut by 6 bases, the J end by 0 bases, with 12 bases between. The part of the CDR3 DNA that was read is TGTGCCAGCAGTTTACAGGCGAGCTCTGGAAACACC. As protein: CASSLQASSGNT. The entire CDR3 reads CASSLQASSGNTIYF.

Here the CDR3 reads CASAERTTDTQYF. The DNA read from the CDR3 is TGTGCCAGCGCAGAGAGGACTACGGATACG. The gene calls are TRBV7-2 and TRBJ2-3, with a weak D call TRBD2 (6 bases). The read gets to within 3 residues of the CDR3 end, and the germline J gene fills in the rest. Germline values: CDR1 SGHTA, CDR2 FQGNSA. This CDR3 is built from 13 residues. V lost 8 bases and J lost 6, with 15 bases in between.

As concerns this clone: The read stops 3 residues short of the end of the CDR3; the missing end is completed from the germline J gene. This chain links TRBV20-1 with TRBJ2-7, with 12 bases fitting TRBD1. J was trimmed by 5 bases and V by 6 bases; bases with no gene match: 11. Germline CDR1 and CDR2: DFQATT and SNEGSKA (reference sequence). CDR3 size: 15 residues. The CDR3 is CSAPGTGGSFDEQYF. Partial CDR3 DNA: TGCAGTGCCCCCGGGACAGGGGGCTCGTTCGACGAG.

Note on this clone: The read ends 3 residues shy of where the CDR3 ends; the end is completed using the germline J gene. The chain couples TRBV7-7 to TRBJ2-7, with 9 bases aligning to TRBD1. V lost 5 bases to trimming and J lost 6 bases; unmatched junction nucleotides: 8. The germline V gene has CDR1 SSHAT and CDR2 FNYEAQ (reference sequence). This CDR3 comprises 14 residues. The CDR3 protein is CASSTGTGIGEQYF. CDR3 DNA, as far as it was read: TGTGCCAGCAGCACCGGGACAGGGATAGGCGAG.

CDR3 loop: CASSPKDRGQVDTQYF. CDR3 bases read: TGTGCCAGCTCACCGAAGGACAGGGGGCAGGTAGATACG. V is TRBV18 and J is TRBJ2-3; 11 nucleotides line up with TRBD1. The read falls 3 residues short of the CDR3 end, and the missing part is taken from the germline J gene. J lost 5 bases, V lost 3 bases, and 7 bases had no gene match. Germline-derived CDR1 and CDR2 are KGHSH and LQKENI. The length of the CDR3 is 16 residues. Full variable domain (outside the CDR3, taken from reference TRBV18 and TRBJ2-3): NAGVMQNPRHLVRRRGQEARLRCSPMKGHSHVYWYRQLPEEGLKFMVYLQKENIIDESGMPKERFSAEFPKEGPSILRIQQVVRGDSAAYFCASSPKDRGQVDTQYFGPGTRLTVL.

Points on this clone: The read falls 3 residues short of the CDR3 end, and the missing part is taken from the germline J gene. The chain recombines TRBV19 with TRBJ1-5; unclear D gene. This CDR3 spans 15 amino acids. V was shortened by 3 bases and J by 0 bases, with 9 bases between the two germline ends. Germline V CDR1 and CDR2: LNHDA, SQIVND (reference sequence). CDR3 region: CASSIVADSNQPQHF. The CDR3 DNA, read in part, is TGTGCCAGTAGTATTGTGGCCGATAGCAATCAGCCC.

In the case of this clone: The observed sequence ends 3 residues before the CDR3 terminus, with the missing tail filled in from the germline J gene. The rearrangement links TRBV2 to TRBJ2-2; 8 bases are a match to TRBD2. The CDR3 spans 18 residues. The V gene end was trimmed by 6 bases and the J gene end by 2 bases; junction bases not matched to a gene: 14. The germline V gene has CDR1 SNHLY and CDR2 FYNNEI. The sequenced CDR3 bases are TGTGCCAGCAGGACCGGACTAGCAGGAGGGAGTAACACCGGGGAG. This encodes CASRTGLAGGSNTGE. In full, the CDR3 is CASRTGLAGGSNTGELFF.

As regards this clone: The read finishes 3 residues shy of the CDR3 end, and the germline J gene is used to complete it. The rearrangement uses TRBV10-3 and TRBJ2-7, with D possibly TRBD2 on 7 matching bases. Germline assignment: CDR1 ENHRY and CDR2 SYGVKD. The CDR3 loop spans 14 amino acids. Trimming removed 4 bases from V and 1 base from J, with 11 bases in between. The CDR3 loop is CAISGAGASYEQYF. The CDR3 DNA, read in part, is TGTGCCATCAGTGGCGCGGGGGCTTCCTACGAG.

To note about this clone: The read terminates 3 residues ahead of where the CDR3 ends, so the germline J gene completes it. This sequence joins TRBV6-1 and TRBJ1-2, with D perhaps TRBD1 (5 bases). V was trimmed by 2 bases and J by 4 bases, leaving 11 bases between them. This CDR3 has 14 residues. Germline V lookup: CDR1 MNHNS, CDR2 SASEGT. Here the CDR3 reads CASSEWQGTYGYTF. CDR3 DNA (partial): TGTGCCAGCAGTGAATGGCAGGGCACCTATGGC.

For this clone: The DNA ends 3 residues before the CDR3 does, and the rest of the CDR3 is filled in from the germline J gene. This sequence joins TRBV6-4 and TRBJ2-4; 8 nucleotides line up with TRBD2. CDR1 and CDR2 (germline): MRHNA, SNTAGT. This CDR3 has 14 amino acids. The covered CDR3 bases are TGTGCCAGCAGTGACAGTCCTGCTAGCGGGTCT. Its translation: CASSDSPASGS. The CDR3 in its entirety is CASSDSPASGSQYF.

Regarding this clone: The read halts 3 residues ahead of the CDR3 end, with the missing end drawn from the germline J gene. The rearrangement links TRBV7-8 to TRBJ1-1, with TRBD1 as a possible D gene (6 bases). The ends were cut back, 3 bases at V and 4 bases at J, with 9 bases in the middle. Germline V gives CDR1 SGHVS, CDR2 FQNEAQ. The CDR3 runs to 13 residues. CDR3 DNA (partial): TGTGCCAGCAGCTTCGGACAGTCCACTGAA. Residues: CASSFGQSTE. The whole CDR3 sequence reads CASSFGQSTEAFF. Full variable domain (outside the CDR3, taken from reference TRBV7-8 and TRBJ1-1): GAGVSQSPRYKVAKRGQDVALRCDPISGHVSLFWYQQALGQGPEFLTYFQNEAQLDKSGLPSDRFFAERPEGSVSTLKIQRTQQEDSAVYLCASSFGQSTEAFFGQGTRLTVV.

Of note for this clone: Read coverage stops 3 residues before the CDR3 terminus; the germline J gene supplies the remainder. The V gene is TRBV30, the J gene TRBJ2-7, with D possibly being TRBD1 or TRBD2 (5 bases each). V was clipped by 3 bases and J by 0 bases, with 18 bases between them. The CDR3 sequence is 16 residues long. Germline-derived CDR1 and CDR2 are GTSNPN and SVGIG (reference sequence). The sequenced CDR3 bases are TGTGCCTGGAGCGCCCCCAGGGCTGGGAGCTCCTACGAG. Encoded protein: CAWSAPRAGSSYE. The full CDR3 sequence reads CAWSAPRAGSSYEQYF.

For this clone: The DNA ends 3 residues before the CDR3 does, and the rest of the CDR3 is filled in from the germline J gene. The chain has TRBV5-7 and TRBJ1-4; D unclear. TRBV5-7 is an open reading frame whose function is uncertain. This CDR3 spans 13 amino acids. V dropped 0 bases and J dropped 7 bases, with 7 bases sitting between them. The CDR3 protein is CASSLACGEKLFF. The covered CDR3 bases are TGTGCCAGCAGCTTGGCGTGCGGTGAAAAA.

CDR3 DNA (partial): TGTGCCAGTAGTACCACAGGGGCCCTAGCCAAAAACATT. Translated, it gives CASSTTGALAKNI. The whole CDR3 reads CASSTTGALAKNIQYF. The genes are TRBV19 and TRBJ2-4, with TRBD1 matching 7 bases. The read ends 3 residues before the CDR3 terminus; that terminus is restored from the germline J gene. This CDR3 is built from 16 residues. The trim removed 4 bases at V and 0 bases at J, leaving 6 bases unmatched. CDR1 and CDR2 (germline): LNHDA, SQIVND (reference sequence).

The sequenced part of the CDR3 DNA is TGTGCCAGCAGTGAAGCGGACGGACAGGGGTTCTATGGC. This gives the protein CASSEADGQGFYG. The whole CDR3 sequence reads CASSEADGQGFYGYTF. The chain has TRBV6-1 and TRBJ1-2, with 9 bases fitting TRBD1. The missing CDR3 end, 3 residues past where the read stops, is filled in from the germline J gene. Germline assignment: CDR1 MNHNS and CDR2 SASEGT. Trimming took 0 bases from V and 4 from J; bases not matched to a gene: 6. The CDR3 has 16 residues.

Remarks on this clone: The CDR3 end falls 3 residues outside the read, so it is completed with the germline J gene. The chain employs TRBV5-1 and TRBJ2-4, with D tentatively TRBD2 (6 bases). The CDR3 is 17 amino acids. Germline V gene lookup returns CDR1 SGHRS and CDR2 YFSETQ. Trimming removed 4 bases from V and 2 bases from J, with 19 bases in between. The DNA read from the CDR3 is TGCGCCAGCAGCCTGGGGTCCCTAGCGCTTACCAAAAACATT. Translated: CASSLGSLALTKNI. The whole CDR3 region reads CASSLGSLALTKNIQYF.

Concerning this clone itself: The CDR3 end lies 3 residues beyond the end of the read and is filled in from the germline J gene. The chain recombines TRBV7-9 with TRBJ1-2; D is ambiguous. The CDR3 totals 14 residues. The V and J ends lost 5 bases and 1 base respectively, with 11 bases between them. The germline V gene has CDR1 SEHNR and CDR2 FQNEAQ (reference sequence). The sequenced CDR3 bases are TGTGCCAGCAGCCGCGCGGGGTATAACTATGGC. Protein product: CASSRAGYNYG. The CDR3 reads in full as CASSRAGYNYGYTF. Combining the CDR3 with reference TRBV7-9 and TRBJ1-2 gives the whole variable domain DTGVSQNPRHKITKRGQNVTFRCDPISEHNRLYWYRQTLGQGPEFLTYFQNEAQLEKSRLLSDRFSAERPKGSFSTLEIQRTEQGDSAMYLCASSRAGYNYGYTFGSGTRLTVV.

Comments on this clone: The read gets to within 3 residues of the CDR3 end, and the germline J gene fills in the rest. The genes are TRBV7-2 and TRBJ2-3; 10 bases line up with TRBD2. After removal of 5 bases from V and 3 bases from J, the junction contained 2 bases not matched to a gene. The length of the CDR3 is 14 residues. The germline gives CDR1 SGHTA, CDR2 FQGNSA. The CDR3 loop is CASSLSGGTDTQYF. CDR3 DNA, as far as it was read: TGTGCCAGCAGCCTTAGCGGGGGGACAGATACG.

Worth noting for this clone: The read comes to an end 3 residues before the CDR3 does, leaving the germline J gene to fill in the end. The genes are TRBV18 and TRBJ1-3, with TRBD1 as a possible D gene (6 bases). Germline V gene data show CDR1 as KGHSH and CDR2 as LQKENI. Trimming removed 3 bases from V and 0 bases from J, with 12 bases in between. This CDR3 contains 16 residues. Here the CDR3 reads CASSPDRTLSGNTIYF. The DNA read from the CDR3 is TGTGCCAGCTCACCCGACAGGACCCTCTCTGGAAACACC.

As to this clone: The read ends 3 residues shy of where the CDR3 ends; the end is completed using the germline J gene. The chain uses TRBV7-2 and TRBJ1-1, with 7 bases aligning to TRBD1. Germline trimming cut 7 bases from V and 5 bases from J; bases unmatched to any gene: 7. This CDR3 contains 13 residues. The germline V gene encodes CDR1 SGHTA and CDR2 FQGNSA. The CDR3 loop reads CASTLGQNTEAFF. The covered CDR3 bases are TGTGCCAGCACCTTGGGACAGAATACTGAA.